This is a list of T cell receptor beta chains from one sample in a study of shared clonotypes between healthy human individuals. Method: immunoSEQ multiplex PCR; TCRdb's copy keeps in-frame clones and lacks some. The sample consists of hundreds of thousands of clones, nearly 95% of them appearing once. Sample: naive CD8+ T cells sorted from blood. The receptors stem from a man aged 25-40 years in good health. Each CDR3 is given with its conserved first and last residue. The D gene is left open where the match is weak. The size field is filled for only some rows; it gives once, few, many or a size class.

clone_size d_call j_call v_call cdr3_aa cdr3_nt
once - TRBJ2-2 TRBV7-7 CAIQPPSGELFF TGTGCCATCCAGCCCCCTTCCGGGGAGCTGTTTTTT
- - TRBJ1-5 TRBV7-6 CASSPKVAGQPQHF TGTGCCAGCAGCCCCAAGGTCGCAGGTCAGCCCCAGCATTTT
- - TRBJ1-1 TRBV4-1 CASSHGRLNTEAFF TGCGCCAGCAGCCATGGCCGATTGAACACTGAAGCTTTCTTT
- TRBD2 TRBJ2-7 TRBV19 CASSATSGKTYEQYF TGTGCCAGTAGTGCCACTAGCGGGAAAACCTACGAGCAGTACTTC
- - TRBJ2-5 TRBV28 CASSLRLFQETQYF TGTGCCAGCAGTCTCCGACTATTCCAAGAGACCCAGTACTTC
- TRBD2 TRBJ2-7 TRBV28 CASSLSGSVDEQYF TGTGCCAGCAGTTTAAGCGGGAGTGTCGACGAGCAGTACTTC
- TRBD2 TRBJ2-7 TRBV7-6 CASSMGLAVIEGYEQYF TGTGCCAGCAGCATGGGACTAGCTGTAATCGAAGGCTACGAGCAGTACTTC
- - TRBJ1-5 TRBV19 CASSIAGRQPQHF TGTGCCAGTAGTATAGCCGGTCGGCAGCCCCAGCATTTT
- TRBD1 TRBJ1-1 TRBV19 CASSPGTGWDEAFF TGTGCCAGTAGTCCGGGGACAGGGTGGGATGAAGCTTTCTTT
- TRBD1 TRBJ2-7 TRBV5-6 CASSFGPGQGSYEQYF TGTGCCAGCAGCTTTGGACCGGGACAGGGGTCCTACGAGCAGTACTTC
- - TRBJ2-3 TRBV27 CASSNIGSSTDTQYF TGTGCCAGCAGTAATATAGGATCTAGCACAGATACGCAGTATTTT
- - TRBJ2-6 TRBV7-9 CASSLGQGHSGANVLTF TGTGCCAGCAGCTTAGGGCAGGGGCACTCTGGGGCCAACGTCCTGACTTTC
- - TRBJ1-1 TRBV4-1 CASSQEARMNTEAFF TGCGCCAGCAGCCAAGAGGCCAGAATGAACACTGAAGCTTTCTTT
- - TRBJ1-1 TRBV7-7 CASSVGRVTEAFF TGTGCCAGCAGCGTGGGCAGGGTCACTGAAGCTTTCTTT
- TRBD2 TRBJ2-7 TRBV11-2 CASSLERETNEQYF TGTGCCAGCAGCTTAGAGCGGGAGACTAATGAGCAGTACTTC
- - TRBJ2-7 TRBV5-1 CASSLILADTYEQYF TGCGCCAGCAGCTTGATCCTAGCCGATACCTACGAGCAGTACTTC
- TRBD2 TRBJ2-5 TRBV7-8 CASSLDRASGRGVGETQYF TGTGCCAGCAGCTTAGATAGGGCTAGCGGGAGAGGGGTAGGTGAGACCCAGTACTTC
- - TRBJ2-6 TRBV2 CASSRDFRSSGANVLTF TGTGCCAGCAGTCGGGACTTCCGAAGCTCCGGGGCCAACGTCCTGACTTTC
- - TRBJ1-1 TRBV7-9 CASSLEENTEAFF TGTGCCAGCAGCTTGGAGGAGAACACTGAAGCTTTCTTT
- - TRBJ2-2 TRBV4-1 CASRPLGNTGELFF TGCGCCAGCCGACCGCTTGGGAACACCGGGGAGCTGTTTTTT
- - TRBJ2-7 TRBV11-2 CASSLERYEQYF TGTGCCAGCAGCTTAGAACGGTACGAGCAGTACTTC
once TRBD2 TRBJ2-2 TRBV10-2 CASSEYASGRWTRTGELFF TGCGCCAGCAGTGAGTATGCTAGCGGGAGATGGACACGCACCGGGGAGCTGTTTTTT